Listed below are T cell receptor beta chains from one sample, sequenced in a study of graft-versus-host responses after intestinal transplantation. The protocol was immunoSEQ multiplex PCR, while the TCRdb copy is restricted to in-frame clones and leaves out a portion. Altogether 9,000 to 10,000 clones are present, 65% to 90% being singletons, with the ten largest covering 5.2%. The sample was ileum tissue, taken around 24 months after intestinal transplantation. These TCRs come from a human patient who received an intestinal transplant, so some T cells may come from the graft donor. CDR3s include the opening cysteine and the closing phenylalanine or tryptophan. The D gene is left open where the match is weak. Expanded clones get a size class; other rows say once, few or many, or leave the size out.

TRBV29-1	NA	TRBJ2-6	NA	TGCAGCGTTGTTGAATCGTCTGGGGCCAACGTCCTGACTTTC	CSVVESSGANVLTF
TRBV11-3	NA	TRBJ2-7	NA	TGTGCCAGCAGCTGGGGCAGGGACTACGAGCAGTACTTC	CASSWGRDYEQYF
TRBV7-9	TRBD2	TRBJ2-1	NA	TGTGCCAGCAGCCTAGCGGGGAGCTCCTACAATGAGCAGTTCTTC	CASSLAGSSYNEQFF
TRBV5-6	TRBD1	TRBJ2-1	NA	TGTGCCAGCAGCTCCGAAGGACAGGGGGAATGGGATGAGCAGTTCTTC	CASSSEGQGEWDEQFF
TRBV11-1	TRBD2	TRBJ2-2	NA	TGTGCCAGCAAGCTAGCGGCGAACACCGGGGAGCTGTTTTTT	CASKLAANTGELFF
TRBV7-9	TRBD2	TRBJ2-2	NA	TGTGCCAGCAGCCCCCTTAGCGGGGGGGCGGCCGGGGAGCTGTTTTTT	CASSPLSGGAAGELFF
TRBV13	NA	TRBJ1-5	NA	TGTGCCAGCAGCTTTTCCAATCAGCCCCAGCATTTT	CASSFSNQPQHF
TRBV5-1	NA	TRBJ2-3	NA	TGCGCCAGCAGCTTGTTAGCAGATACGCAGTATTTT	CASSLLADTQYF
TRBV29-1	NA	TRBJ1-1	NA	TGCAGCGGTCGGGCGGACACTGAAGCTTTCTTT	CSGRADTEAFF
TRBV15	NA	TRBJ1-3	NA	TGTGCCACCAGCAGAGATACGGGGCCTGGAAACACCATATATTTT	CATSRDTGPGNTIYF
TRBV11-2	NA	TRBJ2-7	NA	TGTGCCAGCAGCTTAATTGGAACGACGAGCTCCTACGAGCAGTACTTC	CASSLIGTTSSYEQYF
TRBV2	NA	TRBJ1-2	NA	TGTGCCAGCAGCTTTGGGGCGGGCTATGGCTACACCTTC	CASSFGAGYGYTF
TRBV6-1	TRBD1	TRBJ1-2	NA	TGTGCCAGCAGTGAAGCTTACCTCCGGGACAGGGGTCAAGGCTACACCTTC	CASSEAYLRDRGQGYTF
TRBV9	NA	TRBJ1-1	NA	TGTGCCAGCAGCGTAGGAGGCAGGGGAGCTGAAGCTTTCTTT	CASSVGGRGAEAFF
TRBV18	TRBD1	TRBJ1-1	NA	TGTGCCAGCTCTCCCTGGACAGGGGGAGACACTGAAGCTTTCTTT	CASSPWTGGDTEAFF
TRBV7-9	NA	TRBJ1-5	few	TGTGCCAGCAGCCAAGATCCTGGGAGCAATCAGCCCCAGCATTTT	CASSQDPGSNQPQHF
TRBV6-6	NA	TRBJ2-7	NA	TGTGCCAGCAGTTTATCAGGGGTCGTAAACGAGCAGTACTTC	CASSLSGVVNEQYF
TRBV5-5	NA	TRBJ2-6	NA	TGTGCCAGCAGCTTGGAGGGGACCGGGGCCAACGTCCTGACTTTC	CASSLEGTGANVLTF
TRBV9	NA	TRBJ1-1	NA	TGTGCCAGCAGCGAGGGGGTGGGTGGACATAACACTGAAGCTTTCTTT	CASSEGVGGHNTEAFF
TRBV21-1	NA	TRBJ1-6	few	TGTGCCAGCAGCATGGGGGACACCCTCTCCTATAATTCACCCCTCCACTTT	CASSMGDTLSYNSPLHF
TRBV19	TRBD2	TRBJ2-3	NA	TGTGCCAGTAGTATAGGACTAGCGGGGGTCACAGATACGCAGTATTTT	CASSIGLAGVTDTQYF
TRBV30	NA	TRBJ1-6	NA	TGTGCCTGGAGTGTGATTCAAGGGCACAGTTCACCCCTCCACTTT	CAWSVIQGHSSPLHF
TRBV10-3	TRBD2	TRBJ2-3	once	TGTGCCATCAGTGCTAGCGGGAGTAGCACAGATACGCAGTATTTT	CAISASGSSTDTQYF
TRBV11-2	TRBD2	TRBJ2-1	NA	TGTGCCAGCAGCTCCCTAACGGGAGGGTACAATGAGCAGTTCTTC	CASSSLTGGYNEQFF
TRBV19	NA	TRBJ1-3	NA	TGTGCCAGTAGTCTTAGCTCTGGAAACACCATATATTTT	CASSLSSGNTIYF
TRBV5-1	NA	TRBJ2-7	few	TGCGCCAGCAGTCCACTAGAAGACGAGCAGTACTTC	CASSPLEDEQYF
TRBV19	TRBD1	TRBJ1-1	few	TGTGCCAGTAGTTATCAGGGGGGGAACACTGAAGCTTTCTTT	CASSYQGGNTEAFF
TRBV6-1	NA	TRBJ1-4	NA	TGTGCCAGCAGTGCCGGGGGGGAAGAAAAACTGTTTTTT	CASSAGGEEKLFF
TRBV29-1	NA	TRBJ1-2	NA	TGCAGCGTTGGGCAGGCCTGGGACTATGGCTACACCTTC	CSVGQAWDYGYTF
TRBV18	TRBD1	TRBJ2-7	NA	TGTGCCAGCTCACCGGGGACAGCCTACGAGCAGTACTTC	CASSPGTAYEQYF
TRBV5-4	NA	TRBJ1-1	few	TGTGCCAGCAGCTTGGCAGGATACAACACTGAAGCTTTCTTT	CASSLAGYNTEAFF
TRBV5-1	NA	TRBJ2-7	few	TGCGCCAGCAGCTTGGCAGGGGGGACCAGAAGCGAGCAGTACTTC	CASSLAGGTRSEQYF
TRBV6-5	NA	TRBJ1-6	few	TGTGCCAGCAGCCGACAGGACTATAATTCACCCCTCCACTTT	CASSRQDYNSPLHF
TRBV10-3	NA	TRBJ2-7	NA	TGTGCCATCGGACAGTGGGACGAGCAGTACTTC	CAIGQWDEQYF
TRBV11-1	NA	TRBJ1-2	few	TGTGCCAGCAGCGGTAACACCTACTATGGCTACACCTTC	CASSGNTYYGYTF
TRBV27	NA	TRBJ1-4	few	TGTGCCAGCAGTTTCTGGGGAGATAATGAAAAACTGTTTTTT	CASSFWGDNEKLFF
TRBV4-1	TRBD2	TRBJ2-7	NA	TGCGCCAGCAGCCCCTGGCCCCGGGGACTAGCGGGACGGTACGAGCAGTACTTC	CASSPWPRGLAGRYEQYF
TRBV5-4	NA	TRBJ1-3	NA	TGTGCCAGCAGCCCTGGTCGCTCTGGAAACACCATATATTTT	CASSPGRSGNTIYF
TRBV11-1	TRBD1	TRBJ2-6	NA	TGTGCCAGCAGCTTCTTTGGACAGGGAAGTGCTGGGGCCAACGTCCTGACTTTC	CASSFFGQGSAGANVLTF
TRBV11-2	NA	TRBJ1-2	NA	TGTGCCAGCAGCCCGGACGGACCGATCGCGTATGGCTACACCTTC	CASSPDGPIAYGYTF
TRBV5-6	NA	TRBJ2-2	NA	TGTGCCAGCAGCCGGCCGGGACTCGCGAACACCGGGGAGCTGTTTTTT	CASSRPGLANTGELFF
TRBV11-2	NA	TRBJ1-1	NA	TGTGCCAGCAGCCCCCAGGACGGCGTAGTTGAAGCTTTCTTT	CASSPQDGVVEAFF
TRBV6-5	NA	TRBJ1-6	NA	TGTGCCAGCACCGTAGACCGGGGGGAGAATTCACCCCTCCACTTT	CASTVDRGENSPLHF
TRBV30	NA	TRBJ2-2	few	TGTGCCTGGAGTACGGTGGGGGGCGGGCAGCTGTTTTTT	CAWSTVGGGQLFF
TRBV7-9	TRBD2	TRBJ2-5	NA	TGTGCCAGCAGCCAAAGCGCCGGGACTAGCTGGTTCGAGACCCAGTACTTC	CASSQSAGTSWFETQYF
TRBV2	NA	TRBJ2-7	NA	TGTGCCAGCAGTGGGGGCGGGCAGTCCTACGAGCAGTACTTC	CASSGGGQSYEQYF
TRBV27	NA	TRBJ2-1	once	TGTGCCAGCATCCTAGGGACTGAGCAGTTCTTC	CASILGTEQFF